The 25 T cell receptor beta chains listed next were all sequenced from one sample in a study of CD8 T cells in Susac syndrome. Reverse transcription of about 0.5 to 1 ug RNA used random hexamers. TCRdb reanalysed the immunoSEQ multiplex PCR reads using MiXCR and keeps one entry per CDR3 protein. The table has under 350,000 distinct CDR3 sequences, about 92% seen once; the top ten hold approximately 0.065%. The sample was CD4+ T cells from PBMCs. Source of these receptors: a human donor with multiple sclerosis.

The chain is built from TRBV6-2 or TRBV6-3 and TRBJ1-5; D is undetermined. The germline V gene has CDR1 MNHEY and CDR2 SVGEGT. CDR3 length equals 12 residues. V shed 1 base and J shed 3 bases, with 1 base lying between them. This CDR3 is CASSYFNQPQHF. In nucleotides, the CDR3 is TGTGCCAGCAGTTACTTCAATCAGCCCCAGCATTTT.

V gene TRBV5-1 combines with J gene TRBJ2-6; 7 nucleotides line up with TRBD1. The CDR3 totals 17 residues. Germline assignment: CDR1 SGHRS and CDR2 YFSETQ. J was trimmed by 0 bases and V by 0 bases; bases with no gene match: 3. The CDR3 region has the DNA TGCGCCAGCAGCTTGGTCGCAGGGGGCTCTGGGGCCAACGTCCTGACTTTC. Its translation: CASSLVAGGSGANVLTF. The whole variable domain, filled in from reference TRBV5-1 and TRBJ2-6, reads KAGVTQTPRYLIKTRGQQVTLSCSPISGHRSVSWYQQTPGQGLQFLFEYFSETQRNKGNFPGRFSGRQFSNSRSEMNVSTLELGDSALYLCASSLVAGGSGANVLTFGAGSRLTVL.

V is TRBV5-1 and J is TRBJ2-7, with TRBD1 matching over 8 bases. J was trimmed by 5 bases and V by 4 bases; bases with no gene match: 11. CDR3 length equals 15 residues. Germline V CDR1 and CDR2: SGHRS, YFSETQ. This CDR3 reads CASSPGGARWDEQYF. CDR3 DNA: TGCGCCAGCAGCCCAGGGGGCGCCAGGTGGGACGAGCAGTACTTC.

The chain has TRBV12-3 or TRBV12-4 and TRBJ1-1; the match to TRBD1 covers 7 bases. This CDR3 has 15 amino acids. J gave up 1 base and V 6 bases, and 8 bases lay outside the gene matches. DNA for the CDR3: TGTGCCAGCAGAGATAGGGACAGCGGGAACACTGAAGCTTTCTTT. This codes for CASRDRDSGNTEAFF.

This clonotype was recorded a few times. The CDR3 DNA follows: TGTGCCAGCAGCCAAGTAGGGAACGAAATACAATACGAGCAGTACTTC. Residues: CASSQVGNEIQYEQYF. The chain joins TRBV3-1 to TRBJ2-7; D is ambiguous. Germline V gene lookup returns CDR1 LGHDT and CDR2 YNNKEL (reference sequence). The CDR3 length is 16 residues. Trimming removed 1 base from V and 4 bases from J, with 17 bases in between.

The V gene is TRBV5-1, the J gene TRBJ1-3; 7 bases align to TRBD1. The V gene's germline CDR1 is SGHRS and CDR2 YFSETQ. The CDR3 covers 16 residues. V gave up 4 bases and J gave up 3 bases; unmatched junction bases: 10. Here the CDR3 DNA reads TGCGCCAGCAGCCGAGACACAGGGGTTGTTGGAAACACCATATATTTT. This translates into CASSRDTGVVGNTIYF.

The V call is TRBV7-2, the J call TRBJ2-3; 8 positions agree with TRBD2. V lost 5 bases, J lost 4 bases, and 14 bases stayed unmatched. Germline CDR1 SGHTA, CDR2 FQGNSA. The CDR3 sequence is 17 residues long. The CDR3 protein is CASSDALIAGTADTQYF. The DNA for the CDR3 is TGTGCCAGCAGCGACGCGCTAATAGCGGGGACGGCAGATACGCAGTATTTT.

This chain uses TRBV27 with TRBJ1-2, with TRBD1 identical over 8 bases. The V segment lost 5 bases and the J segment 6 bases; nucleotides outside the gene matches: 5. The CDR3 consists of 13 residues. Germline CDR1 MNHEY, CDR2 SMNVEV (reference sequence). Here the CDR3 DNA reads TGTGCCAGCAGTCCCGGACAGGGTCATGGCTACACCTTC. It codes for CASSPGQGHGYTF.

The CDR3 DNA reads TGCAGTGCTAGTCAAGGTGGGGGGTACACTGAAGCTTTCTTT. Encoded protein: CSASQGGGYTEAFF. The rearrangement joins TRBV20-1 to TRBJ1-1; tentatively, D is TRBD1 (5 bases). Trimming cost V 3 bases and J 3 bases, with 14 bases left between them. The CDR3 is 14 amino acids. The germline V gene encodes CDR1 DFQATT and CDR2 SNEGSKA (reference sequence).

The rearrangement links TRBV30 to TRBJ2-1; tentative D call: TRBD2 (5 bases). V lost 5 bases, J lost 2 bases, and 10 bases lay in between. The CDR3 is made up of 13 amino acids. CDR1 and CDR2 from the germline V gene are GTSNPN and SVGIG (reference sequence). CDR3: CAWVWTAYNEQFF. The CDR3 DNA follows: TGTGCCTGGGTATGGACTGCCTACAATGAGCAGTTCTTC. The entire variable domain, with the rest obtained from reference TRBV30 and TRBJ2-1, is as follows: SQTIHQWPATLVQPVGSPLSLECTVEGTSNPNLYWYRQAAGRGLQLLFYSVGIGQISSEVPQNLSASRPQDRQFILSSKKLLLSDSGFYLCAWVWTAYNEQFFGPGTRLTVL.

The chain is built from TRBV12-3 or TRBV12-4 and TRBJ1-5, with D hard to call. This CDR3 has 17 amino acids. The ends were cut back, 3 bases at V and 7 bases at J, with 22 bases in the middle. CDR3 nucleotides: TGTGCCAGCAGTTTCGTCTTAGAGGGTAACAGTGGACAGCCCCAGCATTTT. Translation gives CASSFVLEGNSGQPQHF.

The V call is TRBV29-1, the J call TRBJ1-1; maybe TRBD1 (5 bases). The CDR3 is 14 residues long. Germline V gene lookup returns CDR1 SQVTM and CDR2 ANQGSEA. Trimming left V 7 bases short and J 0 bases short, with 15 bases between. In nucleotides, the CDR3 is TGCAGCGCCTACGGACACCTCATGAACACTGAAGCTTTCTTT. It translates to CSAYGHLMNTEAFF.

CDR3 sequence (DNA): TGCGCCAGCAGCCAAGGGTTGGGGGCCTCCCTGCGGGGCTACACCTTC. This codes for CASSQGLGASLRGYTF. The chain employs TRBV4-1 and TRBJ1-2, with D tentatively TRBD1 (6 bases). V dropped 1 base and J dropped 8 bases, with 20 bases sitting between them. Germline V lookup: CDR1 MGHRA, CDR2 YSYEKL. The CDR3 length is 16 residues.

The rearrangement uses TRBV12-3 or TRBV12-4 and TRBJ2-5; 10 nucleotides align to TRBD2. J was trimmed by 2 bases and V by 5 bases; bases with no gene match: 2. The length of the CDR3 is 14 residues. As DNA, the CDR3 is TGTGCCAGCAGTACTAGCGGGGAACAAGAGACCCAGTACTTC. Translated: CASSTSGEQETQYF.

The chain couples TRBV3-1 to TRBJ1-5; 9 bases match TRBD1. The CDR3 is 17 amino acids. Unmatched junction bases numbered 6, after V lost 3 bases and J lost 0 bases. Germline values: CDR1 LGHDT, CDR2 YNNKEL (reference sequence). The CDR3 protein is CASSQYSTGGSNQPQHF. The CDR3 DNA reads TGTGCCAGCAGCCAGTACTCGACAGGGGGTAGCAATCAGCCCCAGCATTTT. Combining the CDR3 with reference TRBV3-1 and TRBJ1-5 gives the whole variable domain DTAVSQTPKYLVTQMGNDKSIKCEQNLGHDTMYWYKQDSKKFLKIMFSYNNKELIINETVPNRFSPKSPDKAHLNLHINSLELGDSAVYFCASSQYSTGGSNQPQHFGDGTRLSIL.

The V call is TRBV5-8, the J call TRBJ2-5, with 12 bases lining up with TRBD1. This CDR3 is built from 16 residues. Germline trimming cut 4 bases from V and 4 bases from J; bases unmatched to any gene: 8. Looked up from germline, CDR1 is SGHTS and CDR2 is YDEGEE. The CDR3 region has the DNA TGTGCCAGCAGCGCCGGGACAGGGGGCCGCGCAGAGACCCAGTACTTC. Residues: CASSAGTGGRAETQYF.

V and J are TRBV5-6 and TRBJ2-7; D possibly corresponds to TRBD2 (5 bases). CDR3 length equals 13 residues. Germline assignment: CDR1 SGHDT and CDR2 YYEEEE. Trimming removed 2 bases at V and 4 bases at J, with 10 bases between. In DNA form, the CDR3 reads TGTGCCAGCAGCTTCTTGCGGGTGTACGAGCAGTACTTC. It translates to CASSFLRVYEQYF.

The rearrangement uses TRBV20-1 and TRBJ2-4, with D unclear. The ends were cut back, 0 bases at V and 0 bases at J, with 18 bases in the middle. CDR1 DFQATT and CDR2 SNEGSKA come from the germline V gene (reference sequence). The CDR3 is 18 residues long. The CDR3 DNA reads TGCAGTGCTAGAGATATGCCAGCCCCTACCATAGCCAAAAACATTCAGTACTTC. Encoded protein: CSARDMPAPTIAKNIQYF.

The J gene is TRBJ1-5, the V gene TRBV4-3; the D is unclear. V was pared by 0 bases and J by 6 bases, with 27 bases between. The germline V gene has CDR1 LGHNA and CDR2 YSLEER. The CDR3 has 20 amino acids. CDR3 region: CASSQDGRGHLGQVGQPQHF. The CDR3 DNA sequence: TGCGCCAGCAGCCAAGATGGCCGAGGCCACCTGGGCCAAGTAGGTCAGCCCCAGCATTTT.

This clonotype was found once. The chain combines TRBV28 with TRBJ2-4; 12 bases fit TRBD2. The CDR3 runs to 20 residues. Trimming at V came to 8 bases and at J to 0 bases, leaving 17 bases not matched to a gene. CDR1 MDHEN and CDR2 SYDVKM come from the germline V gene. CDR3 coding DNA: TGTGCCAGCCGTGCCCTACTAGCGGGGGGACCCCCCCTAGCCAAAAACATTCAGTACTTC. It specifies CASRALLAGGPPLAKNIQYF. The full variable domain, its missing parts supplied by reference TRBV28 and TRBJ2-4, is DVKVTQSSRYLVKRTGEKVFLECVQDMDHENMFWYRQDPGLGLRLIYFSYDVKMKEKGDIPEGYSVSREKKERFSLILESASTNQTSMYLCASRALLAGGPPLAKNIQYFGAGTRLSVL.

The chain is built from TRBV4-1 and TRBJ1-2; no reliable D call. The CDR3 consists of 13 residues. V lost 7 bases, J lost 6 bases, and 15 bases lay in between. Germline CDR1 reads MGHRA; CDR2 reads YSYEKL. This CDR3 is CASTRIGGDGYTF. CDR3 nucleotides: TGCGCCAGCACCCGTATTGGAGGAGATGGCTACACCTTC.

The chain couples TRBV5-1 to TRBJ2-3, with D tentatively TRBD2 (6 bases). Germline-derived CDR1 and CDR2 are SGHRS and YFSETQ. V was pared by 0 bases and J by 10 bases, with 12 bases between. CDR3 size: 13 residues. This CDR3 reads CASSLDGSPAQYF. The CDR3 DNA sequence: TGCGCCAGCAGCTTGGACGGGAGTCCGGCGCAGTATTTT.

The chain is built from TRBV9 and TRBJ1-5, with a tentative D call TRBD1 (5 bases). Per germline, CDR1 SGDLS and CDR2 YYNGEE. The CDR3 spans 14 residues. V lost 2 bases to trimming and J lost 3 bases, with 9 bases between them. CDR3 sequence (DNA): TGTGCCAGCAGCGTTGGACAATTCAATCAGCCCCAGCATTTT. It is translated as CASSVGQFNQPQHF.

This clonotype has a single count. V and J are TRBV12-3 or TRBV12-4 and TRBJ1-1; D gene ambiguous. CDR3 length: 12 residues. V gave up 1 base and J gave up 8 bases, with 8 bases separating them. Here the CDR3 DNA reads TGTGCCAGCAGTTTAGGTCAGATAGAAGCTTTCTTT. Translation gives CASSLGQIEAFF.

This chain uses TRBV5-1 with TRBJ2-2; a weak D match, TRBD1 (6 bases). The CDR3 length is 14 residues. Trimming shortened V by 0 bases and J by 7 bases, and 10 bases separated the two germline ends. Germline CDR1 reads SGHRS; CDR2 reads YFSETQ. The CDR3 DNA follows: TGCGCCAGCAGCTTGGGGACAGCCATCGGGGAGCTGTTTTTT. Its protein is CASSLGTAIGELFF.